The 28 T cell receptor beta chains below all came from one sample that was sequenced in a study of blood T cell repertoires in COVID-19. The method was immunoSEQ multiplex PCR; TCRdb's version includes in-frame clones alone and lacks a portion of them. The data hold just over 200,000 clones, with 80% to 90% observed a single time. Sequenced sample: peripheral blood. The receptors originated from an elderly man with acute or convalescent COVID-19.

The gene calls are TRBV7-3 and TRBJ2-1; tentative D call: TRBD2 (5 bases). The CDR3 is 15 residues long. V lost 1 base and J 2 bases, leaving 9 bases between the germline ends. CDR1 SGHTA and CDR2 FQGTGA come from the germline V gene. The CDR3 loop is CASSLRAAAYNEQFF. For the CDR3, the DNA is TGTGCCAGCAGCTTAAGAGCGGCGGCCTACAATGAGCAGTTCTTC.

The chain links TRBV10-3 to TRBJ1-6; D unresolved. Germline CDR1 ENHRY, CDR2 SYGVKD. The CDR3 runs 12 residues. Trimming removed 3 bases at V and 9 bases at J, with 6 bases between. The CDR3 region is CAISEWSSPLHF. Written as DNA, the CDR3 is TGTGCCATCAGTGAATGGAGTTCACCCCTCCACTTT.

There are a few counts of this clone. The V and J genes are TRBV5-4 and TRBJ2-1; 14 positions agree with TRBD2. Germline V gene data show CDR1 as SGHNT and CDR2 as YYREEE (reference sequence). CDR3 length: 15 residues. V dropped 8 bases and J dropped 6; count of bases not matched to a gene: 7. CDR3 region: CASTGTSGSGNEQFF. In DNA form, the CDR3 reads TGTGCCAGTACCGGGACTAGCGGGAGCGGCAATGAGCAGTTCTTC.

The rearrangement joins TRBV7-6 to TRBJ1-4; 8 nucleotides match TRBD1. The trim removed 3 bases at V and 0 bases at J, leaving 9 bases unmatched. The CDR3 covers 18 residues. Per germline, CDR1 SGHVS and CDR2 FNYEAQ. Here the CDR3 reads CASSLDGQGLATNEKLFF. The CDR3 nucleotides read TGTGCCAGCAGCTTGGACGGACAGGGCCTTGCAACTAATGAAAAACTGTTTTTT.

The V and J genes are TRBV7-8 and TRBJ1-1, with TRBD1 identical over 9 bases. J lost 7 bases, V lost 3 bases, and 6 bases had no gene match. CDR1 and CDR2 (germline): SGHVS, FQNEAQ. This CDR3 comprises 14 residues. For the CDR3, the DNA is TGTGCCAGCAGCTTCAAGGGACAGGGAGGTGAAGCTTTCTTT. It codes for CASSFKGQGGEAFF.

This chain connects TRBV18 to TRBJ1-4; TRBD1 matches 7 bases. CDR3 size: 15 residues. V lost 6 bases, J lost 5 bases, and 9 bases stayed unmatched. Germline CDR1 reads KGHSH; CDR2 reads LQKENI. The CDR3 DNA follows: TGTGCCAGCTCTCATACCGGGACAGTGAATGAAAAACTGTTTTTT. It translates to CASSHTGTVNEKLFF.

The chain uses TRBV5-8 and TRBJ2-3; D perhaps matches TRBD1 (5 bases). V was pared by 4 bases and J by 0 bases, with 15 bases between. The CDR3 extends over 16 amino acids. Germline CDR1 and CDR2: SGHTS and YDEGEE. Written as DNA, the CDR3 is TGTGCCAGCAGCATGGGGCAGGGTTGGAGCACAGATACGCAGTATTTT. Translated, it gives CASSMGQGWSTDTQYF.

V and J are TRBV6-6 and TRBJ2-1, with 10 bases fitting TRBD1. V dropped 6 bases and J dropped 4; count of bases not matched to a gene: 9. The CDR3 contains 16 residues. Germline values: CDR1 MNHNY, CDR2 SVGAGI (reference sequence). CDR3 residues: CASSLQRQGAYNEQFF. The DNA of the CDR3 is TGTGCCAGCAGCCTCCAGCGACAGGGGGCTTACAATGAGCAGTTCTTC.

The chain couples TRBV25-1 to TRBJ2-5; D is undetermined. The CDR3 sequence is 13 residues long. Germline V gene data show CDR1 as MGHDK and CDR2 as SYGVNS. Trimming removed 3 bases from V and 2 bases from J, with 7 bases in between. DNA for the CDR3: TGTGCCAGCAGTGATACAGTACAAGAGACCCAGTACTTC. It is translated as CASSDTVQETQYF.

CDR3 in DNA: TGTGCCAGCAGCTCCCGGACAGGGAGAGAAAACACCATATATTTT. Protein: CASSSRTGRENTIYF. The V gene is TRBV7-2, the J gene TRBJ1-3, with 8 bases aligning to TRBD1. With V trimmed by 4 bases and J by 6 bases, 8 bases remained unmatched. Germline loops: CDR1 SGHTA, CDR2 FQGNSA. This CDR3 is built from 15 residues.

The chain links TRBV3-1 (or the pseudogene TRBV3-2) to TRBJ2-1; 7 bases align to TRBD2. The V and J ends lost 2 bases and 4 bases, in that order; junction bases with no gene match: 8. Germline CDR1 and CDR2: LGHDT and YNNKEL (reference sequence). This CDR3 spans 16 amino acids. CDR3 bases: TGTGCCAGCAGCCAACGTCCGGGAGGCCTTTACAATGAGCAGTTCTTC. This sequence encodes CASSQRPGGLYNEQFF.

As DNA, the CDR3 is TGTGCCAGTAGCCCAGCGGTGGGGGGGAGCAATCAGCCCCAGCATTTT. It translates to CASSPAVGGSNQPQHF. V is TRBV19 and J is TRBJ1-5; a possible D gene is TRBD1 (5 bases). The CDR3 sequence is 16 residues long. V dropped 6 bases and J dropped 1 base, with 16 bases sitting between them. Germline V lookup: CDR1 LNHDA, CDR2 SQIVND (reference sequence).

The rearrangement uses TRBV7-2 and TRBJ2-1, with 13 positions matching TRBD2. CDR3 length: 16 residues. The junction had 6 bases not matched to a gene; V was cut back by 4 bases and J by 6 bases. Germline-derived CDR1 and CDR2 are SGHTA and FQGNSA. The CDR3: CASSSTSGRAGNEQFF. CDR3 DNA sequence: TGTGCCAGCAGCTCAACTAGCGGGAGGGCGGGCAATGAGCAGTTCTTC.

The V call is TRBV10-3, the J call TRBJ2-1; D is undetermined. The V end was cut by 5 bases, the J end by 1 base, with 3 bases between. CDR3 length equals 12 residues. The germline gives CDR1 ENHRY, CDR2 SYGVKD. Here the CDR3 reads CAISLSYNEQFF. The CDR3 nucleotides read TGTGCCATCAGTTTATCCTACAATGAGCAGTTCTTC.

The chain joins TRBV18 to TRBJ1-2; the D is unclear. V was trimmed by 3 bases and J by 8 bases, leaving 22 bases between them. This CDR3 spans 16 amino acids. Germline values: CDR1 KGHSH, CDR2 LQKENI. The CDR3 bases are TGTGCCAGCTCACCCGTCGAGGGTAGTCTGGTAAGAGGCTACACCTTC. This sequence encodes CASSPVEGSLVRGYTF.

The genes are TRBV3-1 (or the pseudogene TRBV3-2) and TRBJ1-4; TRBD1 is a possible D gene (6 bases). The V gene's germline CDR1 is LGHDT and CDR2 YNNKEL (reference sequence). This CDR3 comprises 14 residues. V was trimmed by 4 bases and J by 0 bases, leaving 6 bases between them. The CDR3 DNA follows: TGTGCCAGCAGCCGGACAGCAACTAATGAAAAACTGTTTTTT. Protein sequence: CASSRTATNEKLFF.

Details on this clone: Different DNA sequences within this sample yield the same CDR3. V and J are TRBV18 and TRBJ2-5; D gene unclear. The CDR3 totals 14 residues. The V end lost 2 bases, the J end lost 2 bases, and 9 bases lay between the germline ends. The germline V gene encodes CDR1 KGHSH and CDR2 LQKENI. CDR3: CASSPTGVQETQYF. In nucleotides, the CDR3 is TGTGCCAGCTCACCAACTGGAGTTCAAGAGACCCAGTACTTC.

V is TRBV19 and J is TRBJ2-1; TRBD2 aligns across 7 bases. CDR1 LNHDA and CDR2 SQIVND come from the germline V gene (reference sequence). The CDR3 is 15 amino acids. Germline trimming cut 8 bases from V and 8 bases from J; bases unmatched to any gene: 15. The CDR3 sequence is CASRIGDYPIDEQFF. CDR3 bases: TGTGCCAGTCGAATAGGGGACTACCCCATCGATGAGCAGTTCTTC.

The chain has TRBV11-3 and TRBJ2-2; D possibly corresponds to TRBD2 (6 bases). V was shortened by 2 bases and J by 5 bases, with 9 bases between the two germline ends. Germline V gene sequence: CDR1 SGHNT, CDR2 YENEEA. CDR3 length equals 14 residues. The CDR3 bases are TGTGCCAGCAGCTTACCAGGGAGGACCGGGGAGCTGTTTTTT. It yields the protein CASSLPGRTGELFF. Looking up the rest from reference TRBV11-3 and TRBJ2-2 gives the full variable domain: EAGVVQSPRYKIIEKKQPVAFWCNPISGHNTLYWYLQNLGQGPELLIRYENEEAVDDSQLPKDRFSAERLKGVDSTLKIQPAELGDSAVYLCASSLPGRTGELFFGEGSRLTVL.

The genes are TRBV9 and TRBJ2-3, with 7 bases lining up with TRBD2. CDR1 is SGDLS, CDR2 YYNGEE, per germline. V lost 0 bases to trimming and J lost 2 bases; unmatched junction nucleotides: 6. The CDR3 runs to 16 residues. The CDR3 nucleotides are TGTGCCAGCAGCGTAGCCCAGGGACTATCCACAGATACGCAGTATTTT. The encoded protein is CASSVAQGLSTDTQYF. The variable domain in full, with the rest retrieved from reference TRBV9 and TRBJ2-3, is DSGVTQTPKHLITATGQRVTLRCSPRSGDLSVYWYQQSLDQGLQFLIQYYNGEERAKGNILERFSAQQFPDLHSELNLSSLELGDSALYFCASSVAQGLSTDTQYFGPGTRLTVL.

The chain carries TRBV6-1 and TRBJ2-7; 9 positions match TRBD1. The CDR3 runs to 15 residues. From germline, CDR1 is MNHNS and CDR2 SASEGT. V lost 3 bases, J lost 3 bases, and 6 bases stayed unmatched. The CDR3, as DNA: TGTGCCAGCAGTGAGTCTTGGACAGGGGACTACGAGCAGTACTTC. Translation: CASSESWTGDYEQYF.

As to this clone: An end of the junction does not agree with germline; a read error may underlie this. This CDR3 reads CASSPGVPQETQYF. CDR3 DNA: TGTGCTAGCAGCCCAGGGGTTCCTCAAGAGACCCAGTACTTC. This rearrangement joins TRBV7-7 to TRBJ2-5; a weak D match, TRBD1 (6 bases). This CDR3 is built from 14 residues. CDR1 and CDR2 from the germline V gene are SSHAT and FNYEAQ (reference sequence).

The chain links TRBV5-6 to TRBJ2-3; 7 bases fit TRBD1. Germline CDR1 is SGHDT and CDR2 is YYEEEE. The length of the CDR3 is 13 residues. The V and J ends lost 2 bases and 5 bases, in that order; junction bases with no gene match: 2. The CDR3 region is CASSLQGRDTQYF. The CDR3 DNA reads TGTGCCAGCAGCTTACAGGGGAGAGATACGCAGTATTTT.

The V call is TRBV27, the J call TRBJ2-5; D remains ambiguous. This CDR3 has 13 amino acids. The germline V gene has CDR1 MNHEY and CDR2 SMNVEV (reference sequence). Trimming took 1 base from V and 2 from J, leaving 5 bases between them. CDR3 coding DNA: TGTGCCAGCAGTTTATATGAGCAAGAGACCCAGTACTTC. Amino acids: CASSLYEQETQYF.

The chain has TRBV27 and TRBJ2-2, with D perhaps matching TRBD1 (6 bases). V was trimmed by 2 bases and J by 0 bases, leaving 10 bases between them. Germline CDR1 reads MNHEY; CDR2 reads SMNVEV (reference sequence). The CDR3 runs 16 residues. In nucleotides, the CDR3 is TGTGCCAGCAGTTTACGACAGGCTACGAACACCGGGGAGCTGTTTTTT. Its protein is CASSLRQATNTGELFF.

The rearrangement joins TRBV3-1 (or the pseudogene TRBV3-2) to TRBJ1-1; D gene ambiguous. The germline CDR1 and CDR2 sequences are LGHDT and YNNKEL (reference sequence). V lost 6 bases and J 3 bases, leaving 11 bases between the germline ends. There are 13 residues in the CDR3. CDR3 sequence: CASRDAGDTEAFF. For the CDR3, the DNA is TGTGCCAGCAGGGACGCGGGAGACACTGAAGCTTTCTTT.

This clone has just one count. This sequence joins TRBV6-1 and TRBJ1-5; D is perhaps TRBD1 (6 bases). With 1 base removed from V and 1 base from J, the gap between germline ends came to 11 bases. This CDR3 comprises 16 residues. CDR1 and CDR2 (germline): MNHNS, SASEGT. This chain's CDR3 is CASSEGLGASNQPQHF. CDR3 in DNA: TGTGCCAGCAGTGAAGGTCTGGGGGCAAGCAATCAGCCCCAGCATTTT.

The chain uses TRBV19 and TRBJ2-1; D might be TRBD1 (5 bases). Per germline, CDR1 LNHDA and CDR2 SQIVND (reference sequence). Trimming took 4 bases from V and 6 from J, leaving 10 bases between them. The CDR3 is made up of 13 amino acids. The CDR3 protein is CASSRQGVNEQFF. In DNA form, the CDR3 reads TGTGCCAGTAGTAGGCAGGGCGTCAATGAGCAGTTCTTC.